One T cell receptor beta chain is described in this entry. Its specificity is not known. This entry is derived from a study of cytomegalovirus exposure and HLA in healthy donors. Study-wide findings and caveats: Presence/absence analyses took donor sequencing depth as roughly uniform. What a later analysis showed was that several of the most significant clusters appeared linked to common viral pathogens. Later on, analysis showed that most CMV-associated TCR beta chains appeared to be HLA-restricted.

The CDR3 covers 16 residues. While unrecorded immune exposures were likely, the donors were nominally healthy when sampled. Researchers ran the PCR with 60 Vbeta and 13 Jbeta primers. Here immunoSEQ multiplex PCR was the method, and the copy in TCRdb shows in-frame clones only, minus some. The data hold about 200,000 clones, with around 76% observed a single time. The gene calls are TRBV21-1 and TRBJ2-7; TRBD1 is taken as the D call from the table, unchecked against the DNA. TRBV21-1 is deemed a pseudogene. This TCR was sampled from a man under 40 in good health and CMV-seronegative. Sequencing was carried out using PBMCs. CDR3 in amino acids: CASSKALSGLPYEQYF. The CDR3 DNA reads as TGTGCCAGCAGCAAAGCGTTGTCAGGGCTTCCCTACGAGCAGTACTTC.